The 6 T cell receptor beta chains listed next were all sequenced from one sample in a study of blood T cell repertoires in COVID-19. Profiling relied on immunoSEQ multiplex PCR, and the TCRdb table lists in-frame clones only, not all of them. The table records around 400,000 clones, roughly nine tenths of them present only once. The sequenced material came from PBMCs or T cells enriched from blood (not recorded which). All receptors derive from a woman aged 40-49 years who had been exposed to COVID-19.

This chain links TRBV7-9 with TRBJ1-2; D possibly corresponds to TRBD1 (5 bases). Between the trimmed V and J ends, which lost 5 bases and 3 bases, there was a span of 19 bases. There are 16 residues in the CDR3. CDR1 SEHNR and CDR2 FQNEAQ come from the germline V gene (reference sequence). This CDR3 is CASSPPPGGPHYGYTF. CDR3 in DNA: TGTGCCAGCAGCCCCCCTCCCGGGGGACCTCACTATGGCTACACCTTC.

The V gene is TRBV11-2, the J gene TRBJ2-1, with 11 bases identical to TRBD2. This CDR3 is 16 amino acids long. Germline V lookup: CDR1 SGHAT, CDR2 FQNNGV. V lost 6 bases, J lost 2 bases, and 6 bases stayed unmatched. CDR3 region: CASSSSGGQPYNEQFF. CDR3 nucleotide sequence: TGTGCCAGCAGTTCTAGCGGGGGGCAACCCTACAATGAGCAGTTCTTC.

The chain joins TRBV5-1 to TRBJ1-2, with 7 positions matching TRBD1. Germline values: CDR1 SGHRS, CDR2 YFSETQ. This CDR3 is 14 amino acids long. V trimming: 4 bases; J trimming: 8 bases; junction bases outside the gene matches: 11. The CDR3 nucleotides read TGCGCCAGCAGCGCCCAAGACAGGGCGTGGGGCTACACCTTC. The encoded protein is CASSAQDRAWGYTF.

V gene TRBV27 combines with J gene TRBJ1-1; D possibly corresponds to TRBD1 (5 bases). Germline V CDR1 and CDR2: MNHEY, SMNVEV (reference sequence). This CDR3 has 14 residues. The germline V and J ends were trimmed by 4 bases and 4 bases, with 13 bases remaining between them. The chain's CDR3 is CASSSPRGRTEAFF. The DNA of the CDR3 is TGTGCCAGCAGTTCCCCTAGGGGCCGCACTGAAGCTTTCTTT.

This sequence joins TRBV27 and TRBJ1-2; 12 bases map to TRBD1. CDR3 length: 15 amino acids. From germline, CDR1 is MNHEY and CDR2 SMNVEV (reference sequence). V lost 2 bases to trimming and J lost 5 bases; unmatched junction nucleotides: 3. This chain's CDR3 is CASSLGTGGMYGYTF. CDR3 coding DNA: TGTGCCAGCAGTTTAGGGACAGGGGGCATGTATGGCTACACCTTC.

The chain employs TRBV12-3 or TRBV12-4 and TRBJ1-1; TRBD1 matches 8 bases. With 6 bases clipped from V and 7 bases from J, the junction kept 4 bases outside the gene matches. The CDR3 is 12 residues long. The CDR3 nucleotides read TGTGCCAGCAGGCAGGGGGCCGGTGAAGCTTTCTTT. Residues: CASRQGAGEAFF.